One T cell receptor beta chain is described in this entry. Its antigen is still unknown. No base quality information exists; no much larger clone differs at one position. On a MiSeq, deep resolution sequencing aimed for a depth between 1 in 1 million and 1 in 200,000 T cells, with each clonotype covered around 10x on average. TCR beta libraries were generated with the immunoSEQ hsTCRB Kit. The study's own analysis went as follows. ImmunoSEQ Data Assistant and ImmunoSEQ Analyzer were used for data analysis, and V, D and J genes were assigned according to IMGT definitions. Clonality was computed as one minus normalized Shannon entropy of productive rearrangement frequencies, ranging from 0 to 1. Only overrepresented clonotypes making up at least 0.05% of the repertoire of each patient were included in the public clonotype analysis. Fewer than 15 repertoires from age-matched healthy donors, obtained from immuneACCESS, served as clonality controls. Not all clones reach the TCRdb copy of this immuneACCESS table, which keeps in-frame sequences only. Checked studies attribute under half of the gap to unresolved V genes and leave the rest unexplained. V, J and clone size are taken as reported in that table, and D and trimming were inferred from the DNA itself. Counted in this sample were approximately 190,000 clones; roughly three quarters of them appeared once. The ten largest clones represent about 6% of the sample.

These data come from a study of cytotoxic CD8 clonotypes in ibrutinib-treated CLL (dated by TCRdb to about 2021). In the study overall: In this cohort, about 15 patients were treatment-naive and approximately ten were relapsed/refractory, while some 18 had unmutated IGHV. Responses were partial in approximately 24 patients and complete in 2; after median roughly 69 months follow-up, some 14 stayed in remission and roughly twelve progressed. Response samples were obtained after a median of 12 months of treatment, with a range of roughly 6 to 36 months. On average, each sample yielded around 250,000 productive templates and about 95,000 productive rearrangements. Of the roughly 86 people in the trial, around 26 had longitudinal samples available. Cryopreserved peripheral blood mononuclear cells were collected at three points: before therapy, at response, and at either sustained remission or disease progression. All remission and progressive disease samples were collected while patients were still receiving ibrutinib. The full study reports these points: Clonality rose at ibrutinib response, remained stable during sustained remission, and dropped back toward baseline at progression. Sustained-remission and progressing patients did not have matched sampling times, and lymph node repertoires were not examined. Public clonotypes were rare and either shrank or stayed stable during treatment, and the rise in clonality at ibrutinib response reflected expansion of private clonotypes. At baseline, clonality was higher than in age-matched healthy donors and showed a strong correlation with circulating CD8+ T-cell counts.

V loses 5 bases, J loses 7 bases, and the germline ends lie 15 bases apart. The CDR3 covers 14 residues, taking in both the cysteine and the phenylalanine. Only the CDR3 DNA stays, 42 bases, in frame from base 1. From the germline V gene, CDR1 is MGHRA and CDR2 is YSYEKL. Sample time point, as interpreted from the label and publication: about eleven months on ibrutinib. Approximately 2 micrograms of genomic DNA were extracted from cryopreserved PBMCs for TCR beta library preparation. Longitudinal blood samples from CLL patients on ibrutinib monotherapy underwent high-throughput TCR beta sequencing. The patients were enrolled in a single-center, open-label phase 2 trial of ibrutinib monotherapy.

Recombination joined TRBV4-1 with TRBJ2-4; the D region possibly corresponds to TRBD2 (7 bases align). The sequencing used PBMCs, collected after 12 months of ibrutinib treatment. This receptor was obtained from a human donor with chronic lymphocytic leukemia. The CDR3 loop reads CASSARGARNIQYF. The DNA sequence is as follows: TGCGCCAGCAGCGCACGGGGGGCGAGGAACATTCAGTACTTC.